This TCR beta chain was sequenced during a study of blood T cells in healthy people across ages. On the study more broadly: Researchers report that template switching captured about one barcoded beta molecule per two T cells. Whole-study results and caveats: For the donors, CMV status was unknown and possibly confounded expanded clonotype changes. Total diversity from one million sequenced T cells was likely underestimated.

About this clonotype: Antigen: not known.

The V end lost 6 bases, the J end lost 0 bases, and 15 bases lay between the germline ends. This CDR3 comprises 16 residues. Germline V gene lookup returns CDR1 MDHEN and CDR2 SYDVKM. A J-beta primer mix and a sample-barcoded 5' primer were used in a second PCR of about 7 to 12 cycles. The authors tagged each cDNA molecule using a template-switch adaptor with 12 random nucleotides. TCRdb processed the 5' RACE reads anew with MiXCR; each CDR3 protein has one entry. The data hold approximately 2,000,000 distinct CDR3 sequences, with roughly 43% observed a single time. The V and J genes are TRBV28 and TRBJ2-1; either TRBD1 or TRBD2 may supply D (6 bases each). The sequence was obtained from a human donor in good health. The specimen was blood. In DNA, the CDR3 is TGTGCCAGCAGCTTCCGGGGGCTCCTCTCCTACAATGAGCAGTTCTTC. It specifies CASSFRGLLSYNEQFF.